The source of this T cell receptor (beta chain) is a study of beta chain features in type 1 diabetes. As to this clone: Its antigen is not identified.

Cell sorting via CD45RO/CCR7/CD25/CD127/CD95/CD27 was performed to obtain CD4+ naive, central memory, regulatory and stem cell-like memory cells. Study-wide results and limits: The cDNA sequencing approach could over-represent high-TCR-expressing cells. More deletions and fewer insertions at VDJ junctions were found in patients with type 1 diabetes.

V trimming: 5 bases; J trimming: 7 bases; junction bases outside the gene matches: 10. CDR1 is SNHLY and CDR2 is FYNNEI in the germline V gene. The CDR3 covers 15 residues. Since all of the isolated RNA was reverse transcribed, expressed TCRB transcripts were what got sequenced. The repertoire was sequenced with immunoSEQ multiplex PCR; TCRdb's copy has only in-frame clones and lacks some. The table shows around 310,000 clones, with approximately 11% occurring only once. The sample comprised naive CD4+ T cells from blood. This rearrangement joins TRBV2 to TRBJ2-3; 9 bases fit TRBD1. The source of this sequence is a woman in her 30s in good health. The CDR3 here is CASSLRDRELNTQYF. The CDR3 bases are TGTGCCAGCAGTCTCCGGGACAGGGAGCTGAATACGCAGTATTTT. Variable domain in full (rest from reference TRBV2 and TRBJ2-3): EPEVTQTPSHQVTQMGQEVILRCVPISNHLYFYWYRQILGQKVEFLVSFYNNEISEKSEIFDDQFSVERPDGSNFTLKIRSTKLEDSAMYFCASSLRDRELNTQYFGPGTRLTVL.